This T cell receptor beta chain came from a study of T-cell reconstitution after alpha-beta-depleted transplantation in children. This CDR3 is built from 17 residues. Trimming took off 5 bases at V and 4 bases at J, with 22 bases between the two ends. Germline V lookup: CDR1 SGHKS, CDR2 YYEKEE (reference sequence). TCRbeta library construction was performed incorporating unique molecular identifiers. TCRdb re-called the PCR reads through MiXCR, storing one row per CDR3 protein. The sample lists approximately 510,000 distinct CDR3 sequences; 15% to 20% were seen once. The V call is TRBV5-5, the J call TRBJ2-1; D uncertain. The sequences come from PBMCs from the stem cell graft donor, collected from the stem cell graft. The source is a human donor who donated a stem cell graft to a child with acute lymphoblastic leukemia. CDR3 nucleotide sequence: TGTGCCAGCAGTCCTACAATTAGGCGCGCAGATTACAATGAGCAGTTCTTC. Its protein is CASSPTIRRADYNEQFF.